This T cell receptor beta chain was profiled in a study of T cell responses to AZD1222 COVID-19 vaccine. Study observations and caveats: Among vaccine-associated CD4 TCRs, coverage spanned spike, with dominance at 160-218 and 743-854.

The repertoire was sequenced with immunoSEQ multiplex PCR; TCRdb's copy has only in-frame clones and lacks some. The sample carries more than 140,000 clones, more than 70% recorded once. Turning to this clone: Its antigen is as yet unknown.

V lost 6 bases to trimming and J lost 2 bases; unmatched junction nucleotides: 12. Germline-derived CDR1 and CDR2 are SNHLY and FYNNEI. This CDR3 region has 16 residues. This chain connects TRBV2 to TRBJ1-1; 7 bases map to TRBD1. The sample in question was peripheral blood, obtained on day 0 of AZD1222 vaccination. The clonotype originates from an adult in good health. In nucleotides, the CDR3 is TGTGCCAGCAGGGCAGGGGGATCGTGGGATAACACTGAAGCTTTCTTT. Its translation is CASRAGGSWDNTEAFF.